This T cell receptor beta chain was found in a study of cytomegalovirus exposure and HLA in healthy donors. Germline CDR1 and CDR2: LNHNV and YYDKDF (reference sequence). V dropped 3 bases and J dropped 4 bases, with 9 bases sitting between them. The CDR3 is 14 residues long. PCR employed 60 Vbeta and 13 Jbeta primers. Repertoires were generated with immunoSEQ multiplex PCR, while TCRdb's copy carries only in-frame clones and drops some. The sample lists 75,000 to 95,000 clones, 84% seen once, with roughly 5.3% in the top ten. Sequencing was carried out using PBMCs. This TCR was recovered from a young woman in good health and CMV-seropositive. The chain couples TRBV15 to TRBJ1-4; possible D gene TRBD1, 5 bases. Here the CDR3 DNA reads TGTGCCACCAGCAGGGGGCCCCTTAATGAAAAACTGTTTTTT. Protein sequence: CATSRGPLNEKLFF.